The TCR beta chain under discussion was sequenced for a study of blood T cell repertoires in COVID-19. Study background: Sites in the United States, Italy and Spain provided acute and convalescent COVID-19 samples. The analysed material was cDNA or gDNA that came from T cells, B-cell-depleted T cells, or PBMCs.

The sample holds one count of this clone. Followed longitudinally, the Seattle patients had been enrolled during active infection. CDR3 length: 14 amino acids. The J segment lost 4 bases and the V segment lost 1 base, leaving 3 bases of the junction unmatched. Germline V CDR1 and CDR2: SGHTA, FQGNSA. In the authors' workflow: Reference gene primers were amplified, and this amplification served to estimate nucleated cell counts. Here immunoSEQ multiplex PCR was the method, and the copy in TCRdb shows in-frame clones only, minus some. V and J calls and clone size come straight from that table; D and trimming were deduced from the DNA. The repertoire holds about 220,000 clones, with 65% to 90% as singletons.

The sequence came from a woman in her 70s with COVID-19, enrolled during active disease. The V call is TRBV7-2, the J call TRBJ1-2; 7 nucleotides align to TRBD1. The sequenced material came from peripheral blood. CDR3 sequence (DNA): TGTGCCAGCAGCTTAGGGACAGGTCTCTATGGCTACACCTTC. The encoded protein is CASSLGTGLYGYTF.